This TCR beta chain was sequenced during a study of CD8 T cells in ankylosing spondylitis. Overall study findings and caveats: Characteristic of ankylosing spondylitis blood, it appeared, was a TCR beta motif comprising about 8 highly homologous variants.

In TCRdb, the 5' RACE reads were re-called with MiXCR into one record per CDR3 protein. The table has 300,000 to 400,000 distinct CDR3 sequences, around 10% seen once. For this clonotype: Its antigen is not known.

Trimming took 3 bases from V and 6 from J; bases not matched to a gene: 11. The CDR3 has 16 residues. Germline V gives CDR1 GTSNPN, CDR2 SVGIG (reference sequence). This TCR came from a female donor with ankylosing spondylitis or in good health (not recorded which). The chain couples TRBV30 to TRBJ2-2; 9 bases are a match to TRBD2. The sample was blood, either unsorted or a sorted T cell fraction (not recorded which). CDR3 sequence (DNA): TGTGCCTGGAGGCGTCCTAGCGGGAAGACGGCCGGGGAGCTGTTTTTT. Amino acids: CAWRRPSGKTAGELFF.